This T cell receptor beta chain was obtained from a study of CXCR3-negative and CXCR3-positive naive CD8 T cells. The libraries of TRB cDNA were prepared using 5' RACE with UMI labels. After re-calling the 5' RACE reads, TCRdb lists one entry per CDR3 protein, DNA absent. The repertoire shows about 56,000 distinct CDR3 sequences; the top ten hold 20%. The CDR3 length is 16 residues. The germline V gene encodes CDR1 MNHEY and CDR2 SVGAGI. This receptor was identified in a human donor in good health. Some clones in this sample may be carry-over from other donors' samples. The genes are TRBV6-5 and TRBJ2-3; TCRdb indicates TRBD2, and absent DNA this call remains unverified. Sequencing was done on a sample of memory CD8+ T cells from blood. The CDR3 is CASRTPGLAGPDTQYF.